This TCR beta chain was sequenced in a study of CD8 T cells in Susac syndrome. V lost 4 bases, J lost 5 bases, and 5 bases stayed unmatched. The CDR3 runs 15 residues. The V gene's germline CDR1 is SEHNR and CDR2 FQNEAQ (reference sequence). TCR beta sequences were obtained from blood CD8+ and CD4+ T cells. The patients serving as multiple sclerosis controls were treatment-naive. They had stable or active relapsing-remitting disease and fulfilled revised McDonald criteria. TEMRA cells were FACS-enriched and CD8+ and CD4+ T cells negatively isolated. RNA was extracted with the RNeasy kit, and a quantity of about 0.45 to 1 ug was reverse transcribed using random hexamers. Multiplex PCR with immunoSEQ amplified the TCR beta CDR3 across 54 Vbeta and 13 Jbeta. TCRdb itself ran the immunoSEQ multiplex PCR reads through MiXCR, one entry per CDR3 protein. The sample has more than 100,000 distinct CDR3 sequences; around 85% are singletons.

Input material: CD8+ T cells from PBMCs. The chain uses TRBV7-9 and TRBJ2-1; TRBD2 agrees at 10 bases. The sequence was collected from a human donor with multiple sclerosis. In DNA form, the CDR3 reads TGTGCCAGCAGCTCTGGACTAGCGGCGGACAATGAGCAGTTCTTC. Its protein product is CASSSGLAADNEQFF.